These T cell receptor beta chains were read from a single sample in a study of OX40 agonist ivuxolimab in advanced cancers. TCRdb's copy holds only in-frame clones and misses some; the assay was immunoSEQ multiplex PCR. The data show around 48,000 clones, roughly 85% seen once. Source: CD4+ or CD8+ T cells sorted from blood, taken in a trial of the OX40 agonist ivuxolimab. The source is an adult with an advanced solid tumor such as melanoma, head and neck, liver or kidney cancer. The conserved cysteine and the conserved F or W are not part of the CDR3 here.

CDR3 protein: ASSFSKNTGELF
V gene: TRBV28
CDR3 length: 12
J gene: TRBJ2-2

CDR3 protein: ASSRWGQGGETQY
V gene: TRBV6-1
CDR3 length: 13
J gene: TRBJ2-5

CDR3 protein: ASSREGPYNEQF
V gene: TRBV6-1
CDR3 length: 12
J gene: TRBJ2-1

CDR3 protein: ASSPPGQGSQTQY
V gene: TRBV18
CDR3 length: 13
J gene: TRBJ2-5

CDR3 protein: ASSGGTSGSYEQY
V gene: TRBV9
CDR3 length: 13
J gene: TRBJ2-7

CDR3 protein: ASSDSIGGSAF
V gene: TRBV6-4
CDR3 length: 11
J gene: TRBJ1-1

CDR3 protein: ASSLGAVYGYT
V gene: TRBV28
CDR3 length: 11
J gene: TRBJ1-2

CDR3 protein: ASSLGVGTDTQY
V gene: TRBV7-8
CDR3 length: 12
J gene: TRBJ2-3

CDR3 protein: ASKGGFSYNEQF
V gene: TRBV5-8
CDR3 length: 12
J gene: TRBJ2-1

CDR3 protein: ASSESIAGTRNEQY
V gene: TRBV6-1
CDR3 length: 14
J gene: TRBJ2-7

CDR3 protein: ASSSSTDTQY
V gene: TRBV7-2
CDR3 length: 10
J gene: TRBJ2-3

CDR3 protein: ASSSYTGELF
V gene: TRBV7-3
CDR3 length: 10
J gene: TRBJ2-2

CDR3 protein: ASRSRQTEKLF
V gene: TRBV6-5
CDR3 length: 11
J gene: TRBJ1-4

CDR3 protein: AWSGDRNSPLH
V gene: TRBV30
CDR3 length: 11
J gene: TRBJ1-6

CDR3 protein: AISESGQRGTEAF
V gene: TRBV10-3
CDR3 length: 13
J gene: TRBJ1-1

CDR3 protein: ASSLGRGEAF
V gene: TRBV28
CDR3 length: 10
J gene: TRBJ1-1

CDR3 protein: ASSPQGAGANVLT
V gene: TRBV7-3
CDR3 length: 13
J gene: TRBJ2-6

CDR3 protein: ASSGGSPNTEAF
V gene: TRBV11-3
CDR3 length: 12
J gene: TRBJ1-1

CDR3 protein: SVDPGRDAETQY
V gene: TRBV29-1
CDR3 length: 12
J gene: TRBJ2-5

CDR3 protein: AWKQDSDEKLF
V gene: TRBV30
CDR3 length: 11
J gene: TRBJ1-4

CDR3 protein: ASSYPFKGKAGELF
V gene: TRBV6-5
CDR3 length: 14
J gene: TRBJ2-2

CDR3 protein: ASRGQGNNQPQH
V gene: TRBV6-5
CDR3 length: 12
J gene: TRBJ1-5

CDR3 protein: ASSEAFRVLSYEQY
V gene: TRBV6-1
CDR3 length: 14
J gene: TRBJ2-7

CDR3 protein: ASSLMGQGRGYT
V gene: TRBV7-8
CDR3 length: 12
J gene: TRBJ1-2

CDR3 protein: ASSVKPGNTIY
V gene: TRBV6-1
CDR3 length: 11
J gene: TRBJ1-3

CDR3 protein: ASSEVIGTLFGEQY
V gene: TRBV2
CDR3 length: 14
J gene: TRBJ2-7

CDR3 protein: ASSLNYGYT
V gene: TRBV28
CDR3 length: 9
J gene: TRBJ1-2

CDR3 protein: ASSIQTGNEQY
V gene: TRBV6-1
CDR3 length: 11
J gene: TRBJ2-7

CDR3 protein: ASRTGTSDLYEQY
V gene: TRBV11-2
CDR3 length: 13
J gene: TRBJ2-7

CDR3 protein: ASSIKGGSTDTQY
V gene: TRBV7-3
CDR3 length: 13
J gene: TRBJ2-3

CDR3 protein: ASSLDHRYEQY
V gene: TRBV5-1
CDR3 length: 11
J gene: TRBJ2-7

CDR3 protein: ASSPPGQETQY
V gene: TRBV18
CDR3 length: 11
J gene: TRBJ2-5

CDR3 protein: ASSRLAGGQYEQF
V gene: TRBV5-1
CDR3 length: 13
J gene: TRBJ2-1

CDR3 protein: AISESQETQY
V gene: TRBV10-3
CDR3 length: 10
J gene: TRBJ2-5

CDR3 protein: ASSVVSGTGELF
V gene: TRBV9
CDR3 length: 12
J gene: TRBJ2-2

CDR3 protein: ATSRDPGNTIY
V gene: TRBV15
CDR3 length: 11
J gene: TRBJ1-3

CDR3 protein: ASSDSAAYEQY
V gene: TRBV11-2
CDR3 length: 11
J gene: TRBJ2-7

CDR3 protein: AISESEGFEQF
V gene: TRBV10-3
CDR3 length: 11
J gene: TRBJ2-1

CDR3 protein: ASSPIQGYSEQF
V gene: TRBV14
CDR3 length: 12
J gene: TRBJ2-1

CDR3 protein: ASSPGTSMTDTQY
V gene: TRBV6-6
CDR3 length: 13
J gene: TRBJ2-3

CDR3 protein: ASSPLRGEQF
V gene: TRBV11-2
CDR3 length: 10
J gene: TRBJ2-1